These T cell receptor beta chains were read from a single sample in a study of OX40 agonist ivuxolimab in advanced cancers. The assay was immunoSEQ multiplex PCR, and TCRdb's table has in-frame clones only and misses some. The sample holds tens of thousands of clones; 82% are singletons and the top ten take approximately 2%. The material was CD4+ or CD8+ T cells sorted from blood, obtained in a trial of the OX40 agonist ivuxolimab. The receptors come from an adult with an advanced solid tumor such as melanoma, head and neck, liver or kidney cancer. CDR3s include the opening cysteine and the closing phenylalanine or tryptophan. The D gene is left open where the match is weak. Clone size is not always given. Where it is, it says once, few, many or a class for expanded clones.

j_call,d_call,clone_size,v_call,cdr3_aa,cdr3_nt
TRBJ1-6,-,-,TRBV6-1,CASSEEVSPLHF,TGTGCCAGCAGTGAAGAGGTTTCACCCCTCCACTTT
TRBJ1-6,-,once,TRBV5-1,CASSSLGGGQGISPLHF,TGCGCCAGCAGCTCACTCGGTGGGGGGCAAGGGATTTCACCCCTCCACTTT
TRBJ2-7,-,-,TRBV4-2,CASSQDRPTSREHYEQYF,TGTGCCAGCAGCCAAGATCGCCCTACGTCTAGGGAACACTACGAGCAGTACTTC
TRBJ2-5,-,once,TRBV19,CASNIGQGETQYF,TGTGCCAGTAATATAGGGCAGGGGGAGACCCAGTACTTC
TRBJ1-2,-,-,TRBV29-1,CSVSEYVGYTF,TGCAGCGTTTCCGAGTACGTTGGCTACACCTTC
TRBJ1-3,-,few,TRBV6-5,CASSYSKGPSGNTIYF,TGTGCCAGCAGTTACTCGAAGGGGCCCTCTGGAAACACCATATATTTT
TRBJ1-5,-,-,TRBV6-1,CASSSRVTQPQHF,TGTGCCAGCAGTTCCAGGGTGACTCAGCCCCAGCATTTT
TRBJ2-7,-,-,TRBV6-5,CASSYSKGYEQYF,TGTGCCAGCAGTTACTCGAAGGGCTACGAGCAGTACTTC
TRBJ2-6,TRBD1,-,TRBV19,CASNPTGAGANVLTF,TGTGCCAGTAACCCGACAGGGGCTGGGGCCAACGTCCTGACTTTC
TRBJ1-6,-,-,TRBV30,CAWSVDHRGGSPLHF,TGTGCCTGGAGTGTAGATCACCGGGGTGGTTCACCCCTCCACTTT
TRBJ2-7,-,-,TRBV6-5,CASSEVGLYEQYF,TGTGCCAGCAGTGAGGTCGGCCTCTACGAGCAGTACTTC